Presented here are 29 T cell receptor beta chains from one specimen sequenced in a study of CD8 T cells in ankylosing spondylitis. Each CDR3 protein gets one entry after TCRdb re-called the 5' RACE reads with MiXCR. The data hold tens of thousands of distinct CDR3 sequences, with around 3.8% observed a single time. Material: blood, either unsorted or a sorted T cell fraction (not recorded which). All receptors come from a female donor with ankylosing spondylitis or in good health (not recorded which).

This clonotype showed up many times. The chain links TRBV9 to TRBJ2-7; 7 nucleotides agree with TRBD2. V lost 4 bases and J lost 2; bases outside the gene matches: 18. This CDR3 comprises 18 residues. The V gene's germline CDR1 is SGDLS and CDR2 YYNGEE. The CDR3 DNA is TGTGCCAGCAGCCCCCAGCCGATTAGGGCGGGGGTTGCCTACGAGCAGTACTTC. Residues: CASSPQPIRAGVAYEQYF.

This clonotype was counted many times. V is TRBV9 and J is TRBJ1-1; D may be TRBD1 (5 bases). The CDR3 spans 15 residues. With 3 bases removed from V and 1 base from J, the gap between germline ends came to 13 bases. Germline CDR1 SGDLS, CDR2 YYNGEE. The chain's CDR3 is CASSGGVGRNTEAFF. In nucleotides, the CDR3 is TGTGCCAGCAGCGGAGGGGTGGGGAGGAACACTGAAGCTTTCTTT.

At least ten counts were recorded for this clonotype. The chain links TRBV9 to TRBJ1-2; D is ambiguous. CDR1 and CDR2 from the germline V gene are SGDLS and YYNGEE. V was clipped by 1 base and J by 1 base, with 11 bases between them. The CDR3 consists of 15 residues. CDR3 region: CASSVSPEINYGYTF. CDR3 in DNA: TGTGCCAGCAGCGTAAGTCCAGAGATTAACTATGGCTACACCTTC.

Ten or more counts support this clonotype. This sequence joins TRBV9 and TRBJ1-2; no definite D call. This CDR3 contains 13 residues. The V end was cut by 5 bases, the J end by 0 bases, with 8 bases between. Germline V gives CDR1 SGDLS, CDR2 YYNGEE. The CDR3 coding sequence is TGTGCCAGCAGGGCCACGACTAACTATGGCTACACCTTC. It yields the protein CASRATTNYGYTF.

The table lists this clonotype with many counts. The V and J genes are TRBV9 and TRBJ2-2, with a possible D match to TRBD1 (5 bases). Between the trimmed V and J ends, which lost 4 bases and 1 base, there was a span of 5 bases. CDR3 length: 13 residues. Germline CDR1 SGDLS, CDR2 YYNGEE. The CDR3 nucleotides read TGTGCCAGCAGCACAGGGAACACCGGGGAGCTGTTTTTT. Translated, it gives CASSTGNTGELFF.

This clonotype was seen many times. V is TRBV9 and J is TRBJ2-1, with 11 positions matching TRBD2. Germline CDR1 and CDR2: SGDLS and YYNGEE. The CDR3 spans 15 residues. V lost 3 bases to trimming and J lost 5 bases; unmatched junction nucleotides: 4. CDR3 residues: CASSGKLAGDNEQFF. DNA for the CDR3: TGTGCCAGCAGCGGGAAACTAGCGGGGGACAATGAGCAGTTCTTC.

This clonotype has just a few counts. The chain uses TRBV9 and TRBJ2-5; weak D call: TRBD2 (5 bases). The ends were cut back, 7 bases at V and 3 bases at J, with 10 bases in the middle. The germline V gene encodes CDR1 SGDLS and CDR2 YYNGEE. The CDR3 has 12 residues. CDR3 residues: CASADWEETQYF. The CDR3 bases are TGTGCCAGCGCGGACTGGGAAGAGACCCAGTACTTC. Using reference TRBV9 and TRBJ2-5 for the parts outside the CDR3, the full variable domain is DSGVTQTPKHLITATGQRVTLRCSPRSGDLSVYWYQQSLDQGLQFLIQYYNGEERAKGNILERFSAQQFPDLHSELNLSSLELGDSALYFCASADWEETQYFGPGTRLLVL.

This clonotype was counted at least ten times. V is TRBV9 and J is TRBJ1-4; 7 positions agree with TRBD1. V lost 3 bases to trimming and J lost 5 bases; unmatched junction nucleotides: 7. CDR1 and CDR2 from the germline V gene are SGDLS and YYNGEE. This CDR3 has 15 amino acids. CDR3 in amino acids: CASSGGTAGNEKLFF. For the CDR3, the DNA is TGTGCCAGCAGCGGAGGGACAGCGGGCAATGAAAAACTGTTTTTT.

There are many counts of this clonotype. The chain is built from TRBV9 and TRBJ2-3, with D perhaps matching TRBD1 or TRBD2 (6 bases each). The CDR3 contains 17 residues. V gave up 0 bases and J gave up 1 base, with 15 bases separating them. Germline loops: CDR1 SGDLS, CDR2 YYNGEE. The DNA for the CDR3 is TGTGCCAGCAGCGTAGGAGAGGGGGGTGGGGGCACAGATACGCAGTATTTT. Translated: CASSVGEGGGGTDTQYF.

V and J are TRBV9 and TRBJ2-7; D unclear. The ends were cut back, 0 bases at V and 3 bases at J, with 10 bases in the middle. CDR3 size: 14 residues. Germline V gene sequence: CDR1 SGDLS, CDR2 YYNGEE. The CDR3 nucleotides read TGTGCCAGCAGCGTAGGCCGGAGTATCTACGAGCAGTACTTC. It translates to CASSVGRSIYEQYF.

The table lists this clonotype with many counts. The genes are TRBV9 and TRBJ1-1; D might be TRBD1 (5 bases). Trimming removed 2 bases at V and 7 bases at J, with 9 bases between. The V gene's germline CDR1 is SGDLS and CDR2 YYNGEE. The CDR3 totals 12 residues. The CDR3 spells CASSVGAGEAFF. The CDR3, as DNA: TGTGCCAGCAGCGTCGGGGCCGGTGAAGCTTTCTTT. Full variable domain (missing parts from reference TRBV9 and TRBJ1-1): DSGVTQTPKHLITATGQRVTLRCSPRSGDLSVYWYQQSLDQGLQFLIQYYNGEERAKGNILERFSAQQFPDLHSELNLSSLELGDSALYFCASSVGAGEAFFGQGTRLTVV.

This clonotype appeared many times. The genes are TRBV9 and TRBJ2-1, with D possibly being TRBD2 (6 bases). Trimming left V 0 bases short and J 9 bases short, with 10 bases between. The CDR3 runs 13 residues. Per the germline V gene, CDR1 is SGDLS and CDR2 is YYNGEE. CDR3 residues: CASSVVGGGEQFF. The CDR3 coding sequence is TGTGCCAGCAGCGTAGTGGGGGGAGGTGAGCAGTTCTTC.

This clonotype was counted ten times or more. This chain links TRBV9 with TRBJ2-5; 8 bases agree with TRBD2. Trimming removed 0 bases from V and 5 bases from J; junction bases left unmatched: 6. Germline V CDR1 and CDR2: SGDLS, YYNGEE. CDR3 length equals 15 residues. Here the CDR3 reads CASSVDPGGRETQYF. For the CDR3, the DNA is TGTGCCAGCAGCGTAGACCCGGGGGGGCGGGAGACCCAGTACTTC.

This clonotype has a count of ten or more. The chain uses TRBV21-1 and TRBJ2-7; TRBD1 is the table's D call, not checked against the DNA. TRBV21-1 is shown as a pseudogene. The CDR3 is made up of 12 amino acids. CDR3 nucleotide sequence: TGTGCCAGCAGCAGGGGACATTACGAGCAGTACTTC. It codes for CASSRGHYEQYF.

The CDR3 region has the DNA TGTGCCAGCAGCGTAGCTCTAAGGGACACGGACACCCGCTACACCTTC. Its translation is CASSVALRDTDTRYTF. The chain links TRBV9 to TRBJ1-2; D possibly corresponds to TRBD1 (6 bases). The CDR3 spans 16 residues. Deletions cut 0 bases from V and 9 bases from J, with 21 bases between. Germline assignment: CDR1 SGDLS and CDR2 YYNGEE.

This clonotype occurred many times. The CDR3 DNA is TGTGCCAGCAGCGTACGATCTAATAATTCACCCCTCCACTTT. Its translation: CASSVRSNNSPLHF. V is TRBV9 and J is TRBJ1-6; D uncertain. The V gene lost 1 base and the J gene lost 5 bases, with 7 bases spanning the gap. The V gene's germline CDR1 is SGDLS and CDR2 YYNGEE. There are 14 residues in the CDR3.

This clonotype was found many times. CDR3 DNA sequence: TGTGCCAGCAGCGTAGCTACGGGGACCTCGCCGGGGGACACTGAAGCTTTCTTT. Its translation is CASSVATGTSPGDTEAFF. This rearrangement joins TRBV9 to TRBJ1-1; a possible D gene is TRBD1 (5 bases). CDR3 length: 18 amino acids. Trimming took 0 bases from V and 3 from J, leaving 21 bases between them. Per germline, CDR1 SGDLS and CDR2 YYNGEE. Full variable domain (remainder filled in from reference TRBV9 and TRBJ1-1): DSGVTQTPKHLITATGQRVTLRCSPRSGDLSVYWYQQSLDQGLQFLIQYYNGEERAKGNILERFSAQQFPDLHSELNLSSLELGDSALYFCASSVATGTSPGDTEAFFGQGTRLTVV.

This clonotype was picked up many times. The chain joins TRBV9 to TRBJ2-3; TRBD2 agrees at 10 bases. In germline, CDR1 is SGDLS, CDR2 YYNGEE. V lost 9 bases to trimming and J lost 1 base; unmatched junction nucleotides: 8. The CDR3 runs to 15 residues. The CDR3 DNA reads TGTGCCACGAGCGGGGGGGCCGAGGGCACAGATACGCAGTATTTT. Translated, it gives CATSGGAEGTDTQYF.

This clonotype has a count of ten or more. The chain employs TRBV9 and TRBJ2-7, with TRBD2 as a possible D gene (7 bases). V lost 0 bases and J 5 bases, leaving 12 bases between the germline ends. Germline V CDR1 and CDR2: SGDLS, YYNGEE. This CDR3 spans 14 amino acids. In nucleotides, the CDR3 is TGTGCCAGCAGCGTAGGGGGGGGGCACGACGAGCAGTACTTC. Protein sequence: CASSVGGGHDEQYF.

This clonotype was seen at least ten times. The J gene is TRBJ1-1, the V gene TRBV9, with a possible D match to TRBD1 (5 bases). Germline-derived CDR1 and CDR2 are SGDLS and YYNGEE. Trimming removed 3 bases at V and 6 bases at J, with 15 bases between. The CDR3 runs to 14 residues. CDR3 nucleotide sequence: TGTGCCAGCAGCGGAACGACGGCGGGGGCTGAAGCTTTCTTT. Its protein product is CASSGTTAGAEAFF.

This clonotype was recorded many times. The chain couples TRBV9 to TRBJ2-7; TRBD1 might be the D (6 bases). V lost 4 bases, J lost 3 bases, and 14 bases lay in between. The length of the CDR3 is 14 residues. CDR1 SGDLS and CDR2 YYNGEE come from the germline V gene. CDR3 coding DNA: TGTGCCAGCAGCCCCAGGGGAAGAATCTACGAGCAGTACTTC. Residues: CASSPRGRIYEQYF.

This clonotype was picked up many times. CDR3 in DNA: TGTGCCAGCAGCGTAGACCCTTTGAACACCGGGGAGCTGTTTTTT. The encoded protein is CASSVDPLNTGELFF. The chain carries TRBV9 and TRBJ2-2; unclear D gene. Per the germline V gene, CDR1 is SGDLS and CDR2 is YYNGEE. The CDR3 sequence is 15 residues long. Trimming shortened V by 0 bases and J by 1 base, and 7 bases separated the two germline ends.

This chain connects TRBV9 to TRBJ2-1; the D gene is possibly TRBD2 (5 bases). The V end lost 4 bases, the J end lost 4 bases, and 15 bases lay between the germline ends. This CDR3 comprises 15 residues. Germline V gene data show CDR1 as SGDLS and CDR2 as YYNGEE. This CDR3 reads CASSSSVGAYNEQFF. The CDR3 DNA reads TGTGCCAGCAGCTCCTCGGTGGGAGCTTACAATGAGCAGTTCTTC.

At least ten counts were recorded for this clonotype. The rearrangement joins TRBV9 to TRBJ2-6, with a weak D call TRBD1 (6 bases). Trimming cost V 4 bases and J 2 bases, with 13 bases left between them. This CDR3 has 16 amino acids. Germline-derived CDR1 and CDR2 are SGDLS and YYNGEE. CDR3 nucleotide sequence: TGTGCCAGCAGCATACAGGGACCCCCTGGGGCCAACGTCCTGACTTTC. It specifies CASSIQGPPGANVLTF.

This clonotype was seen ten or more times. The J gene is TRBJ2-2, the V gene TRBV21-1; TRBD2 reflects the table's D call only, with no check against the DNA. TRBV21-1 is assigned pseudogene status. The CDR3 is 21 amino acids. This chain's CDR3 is CASSIRFRPLAGGPSTGELFF. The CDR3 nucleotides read TGTGCCAGCAGCATCCGCTTCCGCCCGCTAGCGGGGGGACCTTCCACCGGGGAGCTGTTTTTT.

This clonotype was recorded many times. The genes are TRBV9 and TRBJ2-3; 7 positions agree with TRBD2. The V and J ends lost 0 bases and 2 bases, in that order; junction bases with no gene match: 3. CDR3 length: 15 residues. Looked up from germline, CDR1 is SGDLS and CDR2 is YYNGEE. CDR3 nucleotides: TGTGCCAGCAGCGTAGGTAGCGGGTACACAGATACGCAGTATTTT. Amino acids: CASSVGSGYTDTQYF.

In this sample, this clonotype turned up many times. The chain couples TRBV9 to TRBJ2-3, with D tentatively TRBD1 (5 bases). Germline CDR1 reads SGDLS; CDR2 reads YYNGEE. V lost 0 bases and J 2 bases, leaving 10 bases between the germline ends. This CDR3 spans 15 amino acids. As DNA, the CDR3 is TGTGCCAGCAGCGTAGAACAGGAAATCACAGATACGCAGTATTTT. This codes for CASSVEQEITDTQYF.

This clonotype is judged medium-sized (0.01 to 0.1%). Here the CDR3 reads CASSVGARGDSGNTIYF. In DNA form, the CDR3 reads TGTGCCAGCAGCGTAGGTGCGAGGGGAGATTCTGGAAACACCATATATTTT. The chain recombines TRBV9 with TRBJ1-3; maybe TRBD1 (5 bases). CDR3 size: 17 residues. Germline V lookup: CDR1 SGDLS, CDR2 YYNGEE. V was pared by 0 bases and J by 1 base, with 14 bases between.

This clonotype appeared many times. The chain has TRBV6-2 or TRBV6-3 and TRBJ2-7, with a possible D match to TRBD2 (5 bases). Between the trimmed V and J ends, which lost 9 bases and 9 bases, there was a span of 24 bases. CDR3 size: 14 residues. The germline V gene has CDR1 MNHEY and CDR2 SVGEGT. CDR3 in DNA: TGTGCCAGAGAGCCGGGAACTGACCGTAATGTGCAGTACTTC. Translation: CAREPGTDRNVQYF.